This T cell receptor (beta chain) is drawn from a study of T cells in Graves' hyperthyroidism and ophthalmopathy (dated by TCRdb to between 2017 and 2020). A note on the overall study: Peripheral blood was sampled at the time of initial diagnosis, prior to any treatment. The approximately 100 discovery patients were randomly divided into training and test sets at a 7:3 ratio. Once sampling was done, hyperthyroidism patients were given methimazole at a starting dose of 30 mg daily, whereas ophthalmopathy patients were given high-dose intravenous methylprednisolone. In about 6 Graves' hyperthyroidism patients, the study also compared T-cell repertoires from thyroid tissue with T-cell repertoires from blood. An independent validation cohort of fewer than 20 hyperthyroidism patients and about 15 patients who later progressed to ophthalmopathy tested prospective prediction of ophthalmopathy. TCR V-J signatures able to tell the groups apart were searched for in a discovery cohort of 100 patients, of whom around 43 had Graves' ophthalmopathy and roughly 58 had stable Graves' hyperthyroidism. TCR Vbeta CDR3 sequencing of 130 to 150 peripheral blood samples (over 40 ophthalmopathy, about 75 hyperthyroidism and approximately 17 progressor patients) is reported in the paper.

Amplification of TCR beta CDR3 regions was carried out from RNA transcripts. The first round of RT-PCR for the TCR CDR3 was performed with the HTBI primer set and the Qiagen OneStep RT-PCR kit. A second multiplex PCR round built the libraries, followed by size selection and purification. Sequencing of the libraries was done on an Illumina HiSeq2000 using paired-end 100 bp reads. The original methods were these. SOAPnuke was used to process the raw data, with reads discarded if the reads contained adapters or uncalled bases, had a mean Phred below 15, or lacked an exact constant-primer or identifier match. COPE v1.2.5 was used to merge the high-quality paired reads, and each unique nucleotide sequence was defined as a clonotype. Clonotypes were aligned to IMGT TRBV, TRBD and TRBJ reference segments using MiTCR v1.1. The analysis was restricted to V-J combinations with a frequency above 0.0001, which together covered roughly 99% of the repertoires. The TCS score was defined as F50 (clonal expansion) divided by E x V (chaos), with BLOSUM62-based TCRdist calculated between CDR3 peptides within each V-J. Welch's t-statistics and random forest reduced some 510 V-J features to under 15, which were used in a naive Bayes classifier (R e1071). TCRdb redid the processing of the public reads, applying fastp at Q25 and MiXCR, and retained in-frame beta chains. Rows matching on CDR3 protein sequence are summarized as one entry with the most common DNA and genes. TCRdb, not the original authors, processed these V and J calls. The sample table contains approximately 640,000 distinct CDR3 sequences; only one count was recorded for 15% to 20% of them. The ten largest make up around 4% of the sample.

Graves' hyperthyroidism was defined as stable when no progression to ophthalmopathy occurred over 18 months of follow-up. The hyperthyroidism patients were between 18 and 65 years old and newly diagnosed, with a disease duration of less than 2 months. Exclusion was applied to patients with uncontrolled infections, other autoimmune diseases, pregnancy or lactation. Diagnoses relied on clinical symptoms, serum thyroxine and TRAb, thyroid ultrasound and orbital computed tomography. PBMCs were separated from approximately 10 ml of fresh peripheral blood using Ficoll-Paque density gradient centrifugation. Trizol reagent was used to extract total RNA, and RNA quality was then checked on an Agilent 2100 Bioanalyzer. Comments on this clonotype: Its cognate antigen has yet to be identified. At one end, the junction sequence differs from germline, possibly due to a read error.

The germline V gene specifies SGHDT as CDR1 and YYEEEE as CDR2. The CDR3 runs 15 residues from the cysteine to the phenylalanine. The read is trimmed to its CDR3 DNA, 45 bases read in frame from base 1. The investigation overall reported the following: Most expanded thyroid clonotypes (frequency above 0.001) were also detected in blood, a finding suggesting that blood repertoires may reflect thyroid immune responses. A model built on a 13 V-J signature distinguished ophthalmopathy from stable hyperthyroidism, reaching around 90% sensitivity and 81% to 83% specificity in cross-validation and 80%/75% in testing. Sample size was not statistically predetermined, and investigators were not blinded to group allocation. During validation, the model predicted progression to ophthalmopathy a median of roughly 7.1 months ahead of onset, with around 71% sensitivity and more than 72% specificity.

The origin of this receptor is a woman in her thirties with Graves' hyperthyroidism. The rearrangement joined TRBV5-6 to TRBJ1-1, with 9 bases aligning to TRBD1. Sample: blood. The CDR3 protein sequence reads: CASSSTGGANAEAFF. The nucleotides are TGTGCCAGCAGCTCTACAGGGGGCGCGAACGCTGAAGCTTTCTTT.